The rows below give T cell receptor beta chains drawn from one sample of a study of T cell repertoires in cytomegalovirus infection. These receptors have no identified antigens. MiXCR was run by TCRdb on the reads, yielding one entry per CDR3 protein. Altogether around 570,000 distinct CDR3 sequences are present, about 39% being singletons, with the ten largest covering around 50%. The input for sequencing was cultured PBMCs, taken from culture after CMV antigen stimulation. Source of these receptors: a human donor in good health (CMV status not recorded). Some clones in this sample may be carry-over from other donors' samples. CDR3s include the opening cysteine and the closing phenylalanine or tryptophan. The D gene is left open where the match is weak. Clone sizes are given selectively: once, few, many, or a class where the clone is expanded.

j_call d_call clone_size cdr3_length v_call cdr3_nt cdr3_aa
TRBJ2-3 NA NA 17 TRBV20-1 TGCAGTGCTAGAAGTATGGGGGGCTCGGGTTCGGCAGATACGCAGTATTTT CSARSMGGSGSADTQYF
TRBJ2-6 TRBD1 NA 17 TRBV6-6 TGTGCCAGCAGTTCGACAGGGTGGTCAATTGGGGCCAACGTCCTGACTTTC CASSSTGWSIGANVLTF
TRBJ2-3 TRBD2 few 16 TRBV20-1 TGCAGTGCTAGTGAAGCTGAGCGGGGGGGCCTGGATACGCAGTATTTT CSASEAERGGLDTQYF
TRBJ1-2 NA NA 14 TRBV6-1 TGTGCCAGCAGTGAAGGTCCCCGTTCGGATGGCTACACCTTC CASSEGPRSDGYTF
TRBJ2-6 TRBD1 few 18 TRBV28 TGTGCCAGCAGTTTTTGGGGACAGGGGCGCCCTGGGGCCAACGTCCTGACTTTC CASSFWGQGRPGANVLTF
TRBJ1-5 NA few 16 TRBV20-1 TGCAGTGCTCCTCAAAGTGGGGGTTTAAGCAATCAGCCCCAGCATTTT CSAPQSGGLSNQPQHF
TRBJ1-3 NA NA 15 TRBV12-3/TRBV12-4 TGTGCCAGCAGCACAACTCGCAGCTCTGGAAACACCATATATTTT CASSTTRSSGNTIYF
TRBJ1-2 TRBD1 NA 15 TRBV29-1 TGCAGCGTCGTACCCGCCGGGACAGGGGTAGGAGGCTACACCTTC CSVVPAGTGVGGYTF
TRBJ2-1 TRBD2 few 15 TRBV7-2 TGTGCCAGCAGCTCCATAGCGGGGGGCTGGGTTGAGCAGTTCTTC CASSSIAGGWVEQFF
TRBJ2-7 NA NA 13 TRBV27 TGTGCCAGCAGTTTAGGGGACGGCTACGAGCAGTACTTC CASSLGDGYEQYF
TRBJ2-7 NA NA 15 TRBV4-3 TGCGCCAGCAGCCAAGTATTCGGGATTGGGTCCGAGCAGTACTTC CASSQVFGIGSEQYF
TRBJ2-7 NA many 11 TRBV7-2 TGTGCCAGCAGCGAATCCTACGAGCAGTACTTC CASSESYEQYF
TRBJ2-7 NA few 14 TRBV12-3/TRBV12-4 TGTGCCAGCAGTTTAAAGGCCAGGGACTACGAGCAGTACTTC CASSLKARDYEQYF
TRBJ2-1 NA NA 13 TRBV6-8 TGTGCCAGCAGTTACGGGGAAGGGTATGAGCAGTTCTTC CASSYGEGYEQFF
TRBJ2-1 TRBD2 NA 16 TRBV7-2 TGTGCCAGCAGCCTCCCGGCTAGCGGGATGGGGACTGAGCAGTTCTTC CASSLPASGMGTEQFF
TRBJ1-5 NA few 17 TRBV28 TGTGCCAGCAGCCCTTCTTATAGGGGCGGTAGCAATCAGCCCCAGCATTTT CASSPSYRGGSNQPQHF
TRBJ2-5 NA NA 13 TRBV27 TGTGCCAGCAGCGCCAGGGCCCAAGAGACCCAGTACTTC CASSARAQETQYF
TRBJ2-3 NA NA 15 TRBV18 TGTGCCAGCTCACCTAGGAGCGGAAGCACAGATACGCAGTATTTT CASSPRSGSTDTQYF
TRBJ2-7 TRBD1 few 18 TRBV28 TGTGCCAGCAGTTTCTCGGGACAGGGGGCTTACCCCTCCTACGAGCAGTACTTC CASSFSGQGAYPSYEQYF
TRBJ2-5 NA NA 14 TRBV11-2 TGTGCCAGCAGCTTAGGTCTATTGTCGGAGACCCAGTACTTC CASSLGLLSETQYF
TRBJ1-5 NA many 14 TRBV7-2 TGTGCCAGCAGCTCTCGTTTGCGCAATCAGCCCCAGCATTTT CASSSRLRNQPQHF
TRBJ2-2 NA NA 18 TRBV7-9 TGTGCCAGCAGCCCCCCGGTCCCGGGACACACGAACACCGGGGAGCTGTTTTTT CASSPPVPGHTNTGELFF
TRBJ2-1 TRBD2 few 16 TRBV7-2 TGTGCCAGCAGCTTAAGCCTAGCGGGGGGGCTGTATGAGCAGTTCTTC CASSLSLAGGLYEQFF
TRBJ2-7 NA NA 15 TRBV5-1 TGCGCCAGCAGCTGGGGGTCGGGGGCGATCTACGAGCAGTACTTC CASSWGSGAIYEQYF
TRBJ2-3 TRBD2 NA 16 TRBV5-1 TGCGCCAGCAGCTTGGGACTAGCGGAGACCACAGATACGCAGTATTTT CASSLGLAETTDTQYF
TRBJ1-5 NA NA 17 TRBV6-6 TGTGCCAGCAGTATCCCCGGTGGGCACAGATTAAATCAGCCCCAGCATTTT CASSIPGGHRLNQPQHF
TRBJ2-3 NA NA 13 TRBV7-8 TGTGCCAGCTTGAGAGGCGACACAGATACGCAGTATTTT CASLRGDTDTQYF
TRBJ2-5 NA few 14 TRBV7-2 TGTGCCAGCAGCTTAGACGCCGGGGCGGAGACCCAGTACTTC CASSLDAGAETQYF
TRBJ2-7 NA NA 13 TRBV2 TGTGCCAGCAGTGCAAAACTCGGGTACGAGCAGTACTTC CASSAKLGYEQYF
TRBJ2-7 NA NA 13 TRBV7-2 TGTGCCAGCAGGATAGGGGGGTCCTACGAGCAGTACTTC CASRIGGSYEQYF
TRBJ1-4 NA NA 14 TRBV12-3/TRBV12-4 TGTGCCAGCAGTTTTAGGGGTTTAAATGAAAAACTGTTTTTT CASSFRGLNEKLFF
TRBJ2-6 NA NA 13 TRBV20-1 TGCAGTGCTATCGGTAGTGGGGCCAACGTCCTGACTTTC CSAIGSGANVLTF
TRBJ2-2 NA NA 15 TRBV7-2 TGTGCCAGCAGCTTAGAGCCAGGGAACACCGGGGAGCTGTTTTTT CASSLEPGNTGELFF
TRBJ2-4 TRBD2 NA 15 TRBV28 TGTGCCAGCGGGAAAGCGGGGGCCTCTAGGGGCATTCAGTACTTC CASGKAGASRGIQYF
TRBJ2-7 NA NA 16 TRBV4-1 TGCGCCAGCAGCCAAGCGAGAGGGGACCCTGCCTACGAGCAGTACTTC CASSQARGDPAYEQYF
TRBJ1-2 NA many 13 TRBV7-2 TGTGCCAGCAGCTTAGTAGAGGGCTATGGCTACACCTTC CASSLVEGYGYTF
TRBJ2-4 NA NA 17 TRBV9 TGTGCCAGCAGTACCGGAGGGGGGGCCGGAGGCAAAAACATTCAGTACTTC CASSTGGGAGGKNIQYF
TRBJ1-4 NA NA 15 TRBV7-9 TGTGCCAGCAGACCCCCGAGGGCCGTTAATGAAAAACTGTTTTTT CASRPPRAVNEKLFF
TRBJ2-7 TRBD1 few 14 TRBV7-2 TGTGCCAGCAGCCAAGGGACAGGATTCTACGAGCAGTACTTC CASSQGTGFYEQYF
TRBJ2-2 NA once 13 TRBV7-2 TGTGCCAGCAGCAAGGCCCCTGCCGGGGAGCTGTTTTTT CASSKAPAGELFF
TRBJ2-1 TRBD1 NA 15 TRBV7-2 TGTGCCAGCAGCGCCTGGCAGGGGGCGAGTAATGAGCAGTTCTTC CASSAWQGASNEQFF
TRBJ2-1 TRBD1 NA 17 TRBV9 TGTGCCAGCAGCGACGGGGAACAGGGGGGATCCTACAATGAGCAGTTCTTC CASSDGEQGGSYNEQFF
TRBJ1-5 NA NA 15 TRBV10-3 TGTGCCATCAGTGAGTCTGCAGGGCGCAATCAGCCCCAGCATTTT CAISESAGRNQPQHF
TRBJ2-3 TRBD2 once 18 TRBV5-6 TGTGCCAGCAGCCTCCTCTGGGGTAGCGGGCTTGGAACAGATACGCAGTATTTT CASSLLWGSGLGTDTQYF
TRBJ2-7 TRBD1 NA 14 TRBV7-9 TGTGCCAGCAGCTTAATGACAGGGATCTACGAGCAGTACTTC CASSLMTGIYEQYF
TRBJ2-1 TRBD2 NA 16 TRBV18 TGTGCCAGCTCACCGATAGCGGGGGAGGGACACAATGAGCAGTTCTTC CASSPIAGEGHNEQFF
TRBJ2-5 NA many 14 TRBV7-8 TGTGCCAGCAGCTCCTGGACGGAACAAGAGACCCAGTACTTC CASSSWTEQETQYF
TRBJ1-3 NA NA 13 TRBV25-1 TGTGCCAGCAGTGGGGGGCCTGGAAACACCATATATTTT CASSGGPGNTIYF
TRBJ2-7 NA few 14 TRBV19 TGTGCCAGCGACACCGGGGACGGTGGGGACGAGCAGTACTTC CASDTGDGGDEQYF
TRBJ2-5 TRBD2 NA 16 TRBV19 TGTGCCAGTAGTGGAATGGGACTAGCGGGAGGAGAGACCCAGTACTTC CASSGMGLAGGETQYF
TRBJ2-3 TRBD2 few 16 TRBV6-2/TRBV6-3 TGTGCCAGCAGCCCGAGGACTAGCGGAACCACAGATACGCAGTATTTT CASSPRTSGTTDTQYF
TRBJ1-3 TRBD1 few 15 TRBV7-2 TGTGCCAGCAGCTTAACGTGGGGACAGAGAAACACCATATATTTT CASSLTWGQRNTIYF
TRBJ2-5 NA few 12 TRBV7-2 TGTGCCAGCAGCCCGGACCCCGAGACCCAGTACTTC CASSPDPETQYF
TRBJ2-3 TRBD2 few 17 TRBV7-2 TGTGCCAGCAGCCCTGGACTAGCGGGAGGAGTCACAGATACGCAGTATTTT CASSPGLAGGVTDTQYF
TRBJ2-5 TRBD1 NA 14 TRBV6-5 TGTGCCAGCACCCCGGACAGGGTCGGAGAGACCCAGTACTTC CASTPDRVGETQYF
TRBJ2-3 TRBD2 many 14 TRBV7-8 TGTGCCAGCAGCTTTGGCGGGAGCGCAGATACGCAGTATTTT CASSFGGSADTQYF
TRBJ2-5 TRBD1 NA 16 TRBV7-3 TGTGCCAGCAGCCCCCTAGGGGACAGGCCCTTGGAGACCCAGTACTTC CASSPLGDRPLETQYF
TRBJ2-1 NA NA 13 TRBV28 TGTGCCAGCAGTGAAGGGGGAGGGACTGAGCAGTTCTTC CASSEGGGTEQFF
TRBJ2-3 NA NA 14 TRBV5-1 TGCGCCAGCAGCGCCGGGACCCGCACAGATACGCAGTATTTT CASSAGTRTDTQYF
TRBJ1-1 NA NA 17 TRBV15 TGTGCCACCAGCAGAGAGTCAGGGGTGGTCAGGAACACTGAAGCTTTCTTT CATSRESGVVRNTEAFF